A single sample is the source of the 8 T cell receptor beta chains below, sequenced in a study of T-cell reconstitution after alpha-beta-depleted transplantation in children. Unique molecular identifiers were incorporated during preparation of the TCRbeta library. MiXCR, applied by TCRdb to the PCR reads, yields one record per CDR3 protein. Among about 250,000 distinct CDR3 sequences listed, roughly a quarter were seen once. The sample was PBMCs, mostly from graft donor cells, taken 360 days after TCRalphabeta/CD19-depleted stem cell transplant. These receptors were obtained from a female patient between 2 and 10 years old who had a stem cell transplant for congenital amegakaryocytic thrombocytopenia, so the T cells may come from the graft donor.

V is TRBV4-1 and J is TRBJ2-7, with D unclear. This CDR3 spans 16 amino acids. Trimming left V 4 bases short and J 2 bases short, with 18 bases between. Per germline, CDR1 MGHRA and CDR2 YSYEKL. CDR3 nucleotides: TGCGCCAGCAGCCTACATTCTTCCCTTGGAGCCTACGAGCAGTACTTC. Translating it yields CASSLHSSLGAYEQYF.

The chain is built from TRBV4-1 and TRBJ2-7, with 9 bases fitting TRBD2. CDR1 is MGHRA and CDR2 is YSYEKL in the germline V gene. The CDR3 totals 16 residues. J gave up 3 bases and V 0 bases, and 6 bases lay outside the gene matches. The CDR3 spells CASSQDSSGARYEQYF. CDR3 nucleotides: TGCGCCAGCAGCCAAGATTCTAGCGGGGCACGCTACGAGCAGTACTTC.

This clonotype was recorded many times. The chain employs TRBV6-4 and TRBJ2-3, with unresolved D. The CDR3 has 12 amino acids. CDR1 is MRHNA and CDR2 is SNTAGT in the germline V gene. Trimming removed 8 bases from V and 9 bases from J, with 15 bases in between. The CDR3 sequence: CASCRDPETQYF. The CDR3 coding sequence is TGTGCCAGCTGCCGAGACCCGGAAACGCAGTATTTT.

This clonotype has a single count. A much larger clonotype is one base distant, so this may be a read error. The chain couples TRBV29-1 to TRBJ1-2; D may be TRBD1 (5 bases). The germline gives CDR1 SQVTM, CDR2 ANQGSEA. This CDR3 region has 12 residues. CDR3 amino acids: CSGRDLNFGYTF. For the CDR3, the DNA is TGCAGCGGAAGGGACCTAAACTTTGGCTACACCTTC. Complete variable domain (other parts from reference TRBV29-1 and TRBJ1-2): SAVISQKPSRDICQRGTSLTIQCQVDSQVTMMFWYRQQPGQSLTLIATANQGSEATYESGFVIDKFPISRPNLTFSTLTVSNMSPEDSSIYLCSGRDLNFGYTFGSGTRLTVV.

This clonotype has just a few counts. The chain uses TRBV10-3 and TRBJ2-7; perhaps TRBD2 as D (6 bases). V lost 7 bases, J lost 7 bases, and 17 bases lay in between. CDR3 length equals 13 residues. Germline V gives CDR1 ENHRY, CDR2 SYGVKD. This CDR3 is CAINAPGVKEQYF. In DNA, the CDR3 is TGTGCCATCAACGCACCGGGAGTAAAGGAGCAGTACTTC.

This clonotype turned up a few times. This chain links TRBV7-8 with TRBJ2-1; the match to TRBD1 covers 8 bases. The V and J ends lost 2 bases and 11 bases, in that order; junction bases with no gene match: 11. This CDR3 contains 15 residues. The germline V gene has CDR1 SGHVS and CDR2 FQNEAQ. The CDR3, as DNA: TGTGCCAGCAGCTTATCCGGGACAGGCGGGATAAAGCAGTTCTTC. It encodes CASSLSGTGGIKQFF.

This clonotype turned up a few times. The chain's CDR3 is CASSLTGTGVWNTEAFF. The CDR3 DNA follows: TGTGCCAGCAGTTTAACCGGGACAGGGGTATGGAACACTGAAGCTTTCTTT. This chain joins TRBV2 and TRBJ1-1, with 10 bases matching TRBD1. The CDR3 has 17 amino acids. The germline CDR1 and CDR2 sequences are SNHLY and FYNNEI. V was pared by 5 bases and J by 1 base, with 10 bases of the junction left unmatched.

This clonotype was found once. V and J are TRBV20-1 and TRBJ2-3; D is uncertain. Germline V gene data show CDR1 as DFQATT and CDR2 as SNEGSKA (reference sequence). The CDR3 totals 13 residues. V was shortened by 3 bases and J by 2 bases, with 9 bases between the two germline ends. Written as DNA, the CDR3 is TGCAGTGCTAGCATAGTAGCCACAGATACGCAGTATTTT. The encoded protein is CSASIVATDTQYF.